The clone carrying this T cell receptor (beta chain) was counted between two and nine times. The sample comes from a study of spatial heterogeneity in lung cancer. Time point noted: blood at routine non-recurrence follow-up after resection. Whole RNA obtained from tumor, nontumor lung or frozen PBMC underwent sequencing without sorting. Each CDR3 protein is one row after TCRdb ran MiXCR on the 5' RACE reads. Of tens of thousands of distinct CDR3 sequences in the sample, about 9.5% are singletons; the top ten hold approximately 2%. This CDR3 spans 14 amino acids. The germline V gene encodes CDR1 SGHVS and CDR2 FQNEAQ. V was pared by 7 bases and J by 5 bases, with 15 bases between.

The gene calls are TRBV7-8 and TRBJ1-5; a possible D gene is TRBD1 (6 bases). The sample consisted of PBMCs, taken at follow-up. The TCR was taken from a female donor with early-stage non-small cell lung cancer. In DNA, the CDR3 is TGTGCCAGCAACGACGCAGGGGAAGATCAGCCCCAGCATTTT. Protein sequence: CASNDAGEDQPQHF. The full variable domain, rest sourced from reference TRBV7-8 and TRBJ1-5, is GAGVSQSPRYKVAKRGQDVALRCDPISGHVSLFWYQQALGQGPEFLTYFQNEAQLDKSGLPSDRFFAERPEGSVSTLKIQRTQQEDSAVYLCASNDAGEDQPQHFGDGTRLSIL.